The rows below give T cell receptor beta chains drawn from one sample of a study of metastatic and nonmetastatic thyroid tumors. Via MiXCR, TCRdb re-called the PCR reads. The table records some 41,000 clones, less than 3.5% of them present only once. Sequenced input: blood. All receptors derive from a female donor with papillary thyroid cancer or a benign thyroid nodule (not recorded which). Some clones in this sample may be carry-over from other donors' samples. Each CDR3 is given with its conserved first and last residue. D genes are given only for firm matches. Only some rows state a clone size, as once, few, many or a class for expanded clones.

CDR3 DNA: TGTGCCAACAGTTACTCCTCAGGGTATGCCGCCGGGGAGCTGTTTTTT
CDR3 protein: CANSYSSGYAAGELFF
D gene: -
V gene: TRBV6-2/TRBV6-3
clone size: few
J gene: TRBJ2-2

CDR3 DNA: TGTGCCAGCAGTGCCGGTTCGGGGAGCAGAACAGATACGCAGTATTTT
CDR3 protein: CASSAGSGSRTDTQYF
D gene: -
V gene: TRBV6-1
clone size: many
J gene: TRBJ2-3

CDR3 DNA: TGTGCCAGCATGAGCGGACGGACAACTAATGAAAAACTGTTTTTT
CDR3 protein: CASMSGRTTNEKLFF
D gene: -
V gene: TRBV2
clone size: -
J gene: TRBJ1-4

CDR3 DNA: TGCGCCAGCAGCTTGTCGGGACCCTTGAACACTGAAGCTTTCTTT
CDR3 protein: CASSLSGPLNTEAFF
D gene: -
V gene: TRBV5-1
clone size: -
J gene: TRBJ1-1

CDR3 DNA: TGTGCCAGTAGTACCTCAGGGACCTACGAGCAGTACTTC
CDR3 protein: CASSTSGTYEQYF
D gene: -
V gene: TRBV19
clone size: -
J gene: TRBJ2-7

CDR3 DNA: TGTGCCAGCAGAAAGACAGCGAACTATGGCTACACCTTC
CDR3 protein: CASRKTANYGYTF
D gene: -
V gene: TRBV6-1
clone size: many
J gene: TRBJ1-2

CDR3 DNA: TGCGCCAGCAGCCTGGGACAGGGACAAGAGACCCAGTACTTC
CDR3 protein: CASSLGQGQETQYF
D gene: TRBD1
V gene: TRBV4-1
clone size: many
J gene: TRBJ2-5

CDR3 DNA: TGCAGTGCTAGACACAGAGATATTAACTATCGGGGCTACACCTTC
CDR3 protein: CSARHRDINYRGYTF
D gene: -
V gene: TRBV20-1
clone size: -
J gene: TRBJ1-2

CDR3 DNA: TGCGCCAGCTCAAAAACGGGAGGAGTGGTCTACAATGAGCAGTTCTTC
CDR3 protein: CASSKTGGVVYNEQFF
D gene: TRBD2
V gene: TRBV18
clone size: -
J gene: TRBJ2-1

CDR3 DNA: TGTGCCAGCAGTGAATCTAGGGCGGGTCAGCCCCAGCATTTT
CDR3 protein: CASSESRAGQPQHF
D gene: -
V gene: TRBV2
clone size: few
J gene: TRBJ1-5

CDR3 DNA: TGTGCCAGTAGTCCCCGGGACAGGGTTAATTCACCCCTCCACTTT
CDR3 protein: CASSPRDRVNSPLHF
D gene: TRBD1
V gene: TRBV19
clone size: many
J gene: TRBJ1-6

CDR3 DNA: TGTGCCAGTGGGGACAGACTGAACACTGAAGCTTTCTTT
CDR3 protein: CASGDRLNTEAFF
D gene: TRBD1
V gene: TRBV19
clone size: -
J gene: TRBJ1-1

CDR3 DNA: TGTGCCAGCAGCTCACACACAGGGTTTATTGAAAAACTGTTTTTT
CDR3 protein: CASSSHTGFIEKLFF
D gene: -
V gene: TRBV5-6
clone size: many
J gene: TRBJ1-4

CDR3 DNA: TGTGCCAGCAGTAACTCGGACGGCGGGGAGCTGTTTTTT
CDR3 protein: CASSNSDGGELFF
D gene: -
V gene: TRBV6-4
clone size: many
J gene: TRBJ2-2

CDR3 DNA: TGTGCCAGCAGTAGGACCCACGGCCCTGAGACCCAGTACTTC
CDR3 protein: CASSRTHGPETQYF
D gene: -
V gene: TRBV28
clone size: few
J gene: TRBJ2-5

CDR3 DNA: TGTGCCAGCAGTCGGGACAGGGGGCAGACAGAAGCTTTCTTT
CDR3 protein: CASSRDRGQTEAFF
D gene: TRBD1
V gene: TRBV6-1
clone size: many
J gene: TRBJ1-1

CDR3 DNA: TGTGCCACCAAACAGGGGGTAGCAACCTACGAGCAGTACTTC
CDR3 protein: CATKQGVATYEQYF
D gene: TRBD1
V gene: TRBV2
clone size: few
J gene: TRBJ2-7

CDR3 DNA: TGTGCCAGCAGCTTAGTGCGAGACGGAGAGCAGTTCTTC
CDR3 protein: CASSLVRDGEQFF
D gene: -
V gene: TRBV11-3
clone size: many
J gene: TRBJ2-1

CDR3 DNA: TGTGCCAGCAGTTGGACTACAACAAGGAACACCGGGGAGCTGTTTTTT
CDR3 protein: CASSWTTTRNTGELFF
D gene: -
V gene: TRBV5-6
clone size: many
J gene: TRBJ2-2

CDR3 DNA: TGTGCCAGCAGTTACCAGGGCCGGAGTTTCGATACGCAGTATTTT
CDR3 protein: CASSYQGRSFDTQYF
D gene: -
V gene: TRBV27
clone size: -
J gene: TRBJ2-3

CDR3 DNA: TGCGCCAGCAGCTTGGATGGGACAGATGCTCTTGAGCGGGAGCGCTACGAGCAGTACTTC
CDR3 protein: CASSLDGTDALERERYEQYF
D gene: -
V gene: TRBV5-1
clone size: -
J gene: TRBJ2-7

CDR3 DNA: TGTGCCAGCAGGAAGGTACTAGGGGCGGCAGAGGAGACCCAGTACTTC
CDR3 protein: CASRKVLGAAEETQYF
D gene: -
V gene: TRBV6-1
clone size: many
J gene: TRBJ2-5

CDR3 DNA: TGTGCCAGCAGCCAAGAATCGGGCTACTATGGCTACACCTTC
CDR3 protein: CASSQESGYYGYTF
D gene: -
V gene: TRBV4-2
clone size: many
J gene: TRBJ1-2

CDR3 DNA: TGTGCCAGGTGGGGCAATTTCAGTGGGGCCAACGTCCTGACTTTC
CDR3 protein: CARWGNFSGANVLTF
D gene: -
V gene: TRBV6-7
clone size: -
J gene: TRBJ2-6

CDR3 DNA: TGCGCCAGCAGCCGCGTGGTTTACGAGCAGTACTTC
CDR3 protein: CASSRVVYEQYF
D gene: -
V gene: TRBV4-1
clone size: -
J gene: TRBJ2-7

CDR3 DNA: TGTGCCAGCAGCCGGGACAGGGGGCCGAACACTGCAGCATTCTTT
CDR3 protein: CASSRDRGPNTAAFF
D gene: TRBD1
V gene: TRBV2
clone size: -
J gene: TRBJ1-1

CDR3 DNA: TGCAGTTCTAGATCTAGCCGTGTACCCCTCCACTTT
CDR3 protein: CSSRSSRVPLHF
D gene: -
V gene: TRBV20-1
clone size: -
J gene: TRBJ1-6

CDR3 DNA: TGTGCCAGCAGCCAACTTAGGCGGGAGGGCGAGCAGTACTTC
CDR3 protein: CASSQLRREGEQYF
D gene: TRBD2
V gene: TRBV3-1
clone size: many
J gene: TRBJ2-7

CDR3 DNA: TGTGCCAGCAATACAGGACAGGGTGGTGAAAAACTGTTTTTT
CDR3 protein: CASNTGQGGEKLFF
D gene: TRBD1
V gene: TRBV6-2/TRBV6-3
clone size: few
J gene: TRBJ1-4

CDR3 DNA: TGTGCCAGCAGCGGGGTCAGGGGCGGAGGCTACACCTTC
CDR3 protein: CASSGVRGGGYTF
D gene: -
V gene: TRBV6-1
clone size: -
J gene: TRBJ1-2

CDR3 DNA: TGCAGTGCCACCCCCGACCCGGGACAGGGAAACGACATAGAGACCCAGTACTTC
CDR3 protein: CSATPDPGQGNDIETQYF
D gene: TRBD1
V gene: TRBV20-1
clone size: -
J gene: TRBJ2-5

CDR3 DNA: TGCAGTGCTAGATTAAACCGGGCGCACAATGAGCAGTTCTTC
CDR3 protein: CSARLNRAHNEQFF
D gene: -
V gene: TRBV20-1
clone size: many
J gene: TRBJ2-1

CDR3 DNA: TGTGCCAGCAGCTTATCCAGGACAAGGATAGAGACCCAGTACTTC
CDR3 protein: CASSLSRTRIETQYF
D gene: -
V gene: TRBV7-6
clone size: few
J gene: TRBJ2-5

CDR3 DNA: TGCGCCAGCAGCGTGGGACTAGCGGTTCGAGAGACCCAGTACTTC
CDR3 protein: CASSVGLAVRETQYF
D gene: TRBD2
V gene: TRBV9
clone size: -
J gene: TRBJ2-5

CDR3 DNA: TGTGCCAGTACTAGGGACAGGGAGAGACAGCCCCAGCATTTT
CDR3 protein: CASTRDRERQPQHF
D gene: TRBD1
V gene: TRBV19
clone size: -
J gene: TRBJ1-5

CDR3 DNA: TGTGCCAGCAGCCCAAATCTCGGACAGGGGATTGGCAATGAGCAGTTCTTC
CDR3 protein: CASSPNLGQGIGNEQFF
D gene: TRBD1
V gene: TRBV7-8
clone size: many
J gene: TRBJ2-1

CDR3 DNA: TGTGCCAGCAGGGTACAGGGAGGAAACACCATATATTTT
CDR3 protein: CASRVQGGNTIYF
D gene: -
V gene: TRBV6-1
clone size: few
J gene: TRBJ1-3

CDR3 DNA: TGTGCCAGCAGCTTAGACCGGGAGACCCAGTACTTC
CDR3 protein: CASSLDRETQYF
D gene: -
V gene: TRBV12-3/TRBV12-4
clone size: many
J gene: TRBJ2-5

CDR3 DNA: TGCGCCAGCAGGGGGGAGCGAGTCGGGGAGCTGTTTTTT
CDR3 protein: CASRGERVGELFF
D gene: -
V gene: TRBV4-1
clone size: medium-sized
J gene: TRBJ2-2

CDR3 DNA: TGTGCCAGCAGGGGGGGCCGGGGGCTAGATGAGCAGTTCTTC
CDR3 protein: CASRGGRGLDEQFF
D gene: -
V gene: TRBV5-8
clone size: many
J gene: TRBJ2-1

CDR3 DNA: TGTGCCACCAGTTTGACCCCGGGCAGGAATGAGCAGTTCTTC
CDR3 protein: CATSLTPGRNEQFF
D gene: -
V gene: TRBV24-1
clone size: many
J gene: TRBJ2-1

CDR3 DNA: TGTGCCAGCAGCTCGCAGGACAGGCCATACGAGCAGTACTTC
CDR3 protein: CASSSQDRPYEQYF
D gene: TRBD1
V gene: TRBV5-6
clone size: many
J gene: TRBJ2-7

CDR3 DNA: TGTGCCAGCAGCAGATCCGGGACAGGACACTACGAGCAGTACTTC
CDR3 protein: CASSRSGTGHYEQYF
D gene: TRBD1
V gene: TRBV5-4
clone size: few
J gene: TRBJ2-7

CDR3 DNA: TGTGCCAGCAGTACACAGGGTTCCTCTGGAAACACCATATATTTT
CDR3 protein: CASSTQGSSGNTIYF
D gene: -
V gene: TRBV12-3/TRBV12-4
clone size: -
J gene: TRBJ1-3

CDR3 DNA: TGCGCCAGCAGCTTGGGGCCGGCAACCTACGAGCAGTACTTC
CDR3 protein: CASSLGPATYEQYF
D gene: -
V gene: TRBV5-1
clone size: many
J gene: TRBJ2-7

CDR3 DNA: TGTGCCACCAGTGAGGAGGGACCGATCAATGAGCAGTTCTTC
CDR3 protein: CATSEEGPINEQFF
D gene: -
V gene: TRBV24-1
clone size: -
J gene: TRBJ2-1

CDR3 DNA: TGTGCCAGCTCACCGCGGTCTCCTCCCATCGATACGCAGTATTTT
CDR3 protein: CASSPRSPPIDTQYF
D gene: -
V gene: TRBV18
clone size: many
J gene: TRBJ2-3

CDR3 DNA: TGCGCCAGCAGCGAACTTAGCGGGGCGCGCTACAATGAGCAGTTCTTC
CDR3 protein: CASSELSGARYNEQFF
D gene: TRBD2
V gene: TRBV5-1
clone size: few
J gene: TRBJ2-1

CDR3 DNA: TGTGCCAGCAGCTTAGGCCGTGGAGGGGAGGATGGCTACACCTTC
CDR3 protein: CASSLGRGGEDGYTF
D gene: -
V gene: TRBV13
clone size: many
J gene: TRBJ1-2

CDR3 DNA: TGCAGTGCTAGAGAGGGGGGGGCATCCTATAATTCACCCCTCCACTTT
CDR3 protein: CSAREGGASYNSPLHF
D gene: -
V gene: TRBV20-1
clone size: many
J gene: TRBJ1-6

CDR3 DNA: TGTGCCAGCAGCTTAGGGGGGGCTAACGGAGAGACCCAGTACTTC
CDR3 protein: CASSLGGANGETQYF
D gene: -
V gene: TRBV7-9
clone size: -
J gene: TRBJ2-5

CDR3 DNA: TGCGCCAGCAGCTTGCGTAGCCCCGGTGGCACCGGGGAGCTGTTTTTT
CDR3 protein: CASSLRSPGGTGELFF
D gene: -
V gene: TRBV5-1
clone size: many
J gene: TRBJ2-2

CDR3 DNA: TGCGCCAGCAGCCCCCACCCAGCGATAAATGAGCAGTTCTTC
CDR3 protein: CASSPHPAINEQFF
D gene: -
V gene: TRBV5-1
clone size: many
J gene: TRBJ2-1

CDR3 DNA: TGTGCCTGGACAGGGGTTGATCTTACTGAAGCTTTCTTT
CDR3 protein: CAWTGVDLTEAFF
D gene: -
V gene: TRBV30
clone size: many
J gene: TRBJ1-1

CDR3 DNA: TGTGCCAGCAGTTATTGGGGGTCATCCTACAATGAGCAGTTCTTC
CDR3 protein: CASSYWGSSYNEQFF
D gene: -
V gene: TRBV28
clone size: few
J gene: TRBJ2-1